The T cell receptor beta chain described here comes from a study of T cell clonality in common variable immunodeficiency. Germline V gene lookup returns CDR1 SQVTM and CDR2 ANQGSEA. The CDR3 loop spans 14 amino acids. V was clipped by 6 bases and J by 9 bases; unmatched bases: 14. The study's findings and limits: Repertoire-complication correlations in CVID were limited by patient heterogeneity. CVID subjects had higher TCRbeta clonality than healthy controls, most marked in about a third.

This clone showed up many times. As yet, its antigen is unknown. The CDR3 end falls 3 residues outside the read, so it is completed with the germline J gene. Sequencing used immunoSEQ multiplex PCR; TCRdb keeps in-frame clones, though not all of them. The sample is made up of some 80,000 clones, none counted only once. Patients and controls were mostly of Caucasian heritage. Sequencing was done on a sample of peripheral blood mononuclear cells. The chain employs TRBV29-1 and TRBJ2-1; the match to TRBD2 covers 7 bases. The origin of this receptor is a person between 18 and 75 years old in good health. CDR3 DNA, as far as it was read: TGCAGCGTCCTGGCGCGACTAGCTTTAAGTGAG. Translated, it gives CSVLARLALSE. The complete CDR3 protein is CSVLARLALSEQFF.